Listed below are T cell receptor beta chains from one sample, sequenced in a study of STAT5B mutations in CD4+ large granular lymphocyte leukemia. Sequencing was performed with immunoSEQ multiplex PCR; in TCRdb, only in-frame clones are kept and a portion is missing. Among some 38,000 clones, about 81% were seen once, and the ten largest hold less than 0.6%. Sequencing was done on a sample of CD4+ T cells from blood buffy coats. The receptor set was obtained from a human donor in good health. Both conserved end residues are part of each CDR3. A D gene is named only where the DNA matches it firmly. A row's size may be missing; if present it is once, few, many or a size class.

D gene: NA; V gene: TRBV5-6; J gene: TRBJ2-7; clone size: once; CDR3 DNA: TGTGCCAGCACCCTGTTCGGCGCCACCTACGAGCAGTACTTC; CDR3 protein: CASTLFGATYEQYF
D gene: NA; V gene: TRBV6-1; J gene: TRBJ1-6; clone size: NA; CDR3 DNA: TGTGCCAGCAGATTCGCATTTACAGGAAATTCACCCCTCCACTTT; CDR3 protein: CASRFAFTGNSPLHF
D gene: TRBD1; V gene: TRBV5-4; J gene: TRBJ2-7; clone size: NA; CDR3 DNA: TGTGCCAGCAGCTCTCGACAGGGAAGTTACGAGCAGTACTTC; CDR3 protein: CASSSRQGSYEQYF
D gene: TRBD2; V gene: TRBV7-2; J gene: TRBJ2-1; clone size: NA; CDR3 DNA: TGTGCCAGCAGCTTAGTAACCGAGCGGGGGGGCTACAATGAGCAGTTCTTC; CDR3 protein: CASSLVTERGGYNEQFF
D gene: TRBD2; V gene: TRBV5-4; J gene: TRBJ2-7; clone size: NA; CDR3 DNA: TGTGCCAGCAGCGGTGGTAAGCGGGGGGTCCAACTTTCCTACGAGCAGTACTTC; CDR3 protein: CASSGGKRGVQLSYEQYF
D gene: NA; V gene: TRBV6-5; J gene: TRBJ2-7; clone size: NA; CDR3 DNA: TGTGCCAGCAGTTCCCGTGAGGGTTCCTACGAGCAGTACTTC; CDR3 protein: CASSSREGSYEQYF
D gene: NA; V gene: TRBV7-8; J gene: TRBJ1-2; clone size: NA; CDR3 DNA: TGTGCCAGCAGCCCCCCTTCTTACTATGGCTACACCTTC; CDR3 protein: CASSPPSYYGYTF
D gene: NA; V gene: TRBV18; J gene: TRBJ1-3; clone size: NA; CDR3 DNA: TGTGCCAGCTCACCACAGGAGTTCAATACGGCCTCTGGAAACACCATATATTTT; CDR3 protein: CASSPQEFNTASGNTIYF
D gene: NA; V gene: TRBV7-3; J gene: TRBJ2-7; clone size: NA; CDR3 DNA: TGTGCCAGCAGCACCACAGGCGGAGGATTTTACGAGCAGTACTTC; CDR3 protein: CASSTTGGGFYEQYF
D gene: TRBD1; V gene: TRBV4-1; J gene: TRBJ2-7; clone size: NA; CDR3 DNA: TGCGCCAGCAGCCCAACCAAGGACAGGGCCTCTATACAGTACTTC; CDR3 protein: CASSPTKDRASIQYF
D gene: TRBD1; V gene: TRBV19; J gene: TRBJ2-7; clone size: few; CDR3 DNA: TGTGCCAGTAGTACCGGACAGGGCGAGCAGTACTTC; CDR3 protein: CASSTGQGEQYF
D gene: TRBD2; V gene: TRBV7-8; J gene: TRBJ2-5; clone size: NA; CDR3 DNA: TGTGCCAGCAGCTTAAGACTAGCGGGAGGGCCGGGGCAAGAGACCCAGTACTTC; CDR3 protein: CASSLRLAGGPGQETQYF
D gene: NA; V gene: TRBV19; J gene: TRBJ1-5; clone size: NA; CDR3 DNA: TGTGCCAGTAGTATAGGAGACAATCAGCCCCAGCATTTT; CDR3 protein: CASSIGDNQPQHF
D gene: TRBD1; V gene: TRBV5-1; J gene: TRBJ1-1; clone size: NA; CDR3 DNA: TGCGCCAGCAGCCCAGGTTTCGGGGACAGGGGAACTGAAGCTTTCTTT; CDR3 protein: CASSPGFGDRGTEAFF
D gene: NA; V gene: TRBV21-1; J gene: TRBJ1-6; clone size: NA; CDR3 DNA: TGTGCCAGCAGCAAAGGGGGCGCGGGGGCACCCCTCCACTTT; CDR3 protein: CASSKGGAGAPLHF
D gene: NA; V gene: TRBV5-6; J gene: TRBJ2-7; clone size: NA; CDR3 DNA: TGTGCCAGCACTTCTACATGGTTCTACGAGCAGTACTTC; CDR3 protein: CASTSTWFYEQYF
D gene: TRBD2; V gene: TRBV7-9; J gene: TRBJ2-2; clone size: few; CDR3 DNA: TGTGCCAGCAGCCCCTCGGGGGGGCGGAGCGGGGAGCTGTTTTTT; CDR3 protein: CASSPSGGRSGELFF
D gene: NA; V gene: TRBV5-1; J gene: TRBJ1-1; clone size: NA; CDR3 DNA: TGCGCCAGCAGCGGGAGACAGTCTATGAACACTGAAGCTTTCTTT; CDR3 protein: CASSGRQSMNTEAFF
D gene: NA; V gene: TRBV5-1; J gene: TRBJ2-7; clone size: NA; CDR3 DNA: TGCGCCAGCAGCTTGTCGGGGGCGGGGGACTTTCACTACGAGCAGTACTTC; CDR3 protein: CASSLSGAGDFHYEQYF
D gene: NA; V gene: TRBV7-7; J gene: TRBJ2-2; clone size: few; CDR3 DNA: TGTGCCAGCAGACCTAACGCCGGGGCCACCGGGGAGCTGTTTTTT; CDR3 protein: CASRPNAGATGELFF
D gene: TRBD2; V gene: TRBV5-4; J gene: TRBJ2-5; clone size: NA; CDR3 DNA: TGTGCCAGCAGCTTGGTTAGCGGGGGGGCTCAGGAGACCCAGTACTTC; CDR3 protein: CASSLVSGGAQETQYF
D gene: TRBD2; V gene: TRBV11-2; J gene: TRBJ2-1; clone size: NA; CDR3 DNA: TGTGCCAGCAGCGCCGGGACTAGCGGGAGAAAGGTATTCAATGAGCAGTTCTTC; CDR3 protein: CASSAGTSGRKVFNEQFF
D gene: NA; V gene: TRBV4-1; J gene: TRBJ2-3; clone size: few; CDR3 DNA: TGCGCCAGCAGCCAAGCCTCTCCATTAGAAGGAGATACGCAGTATTTT; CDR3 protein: CASSQASPLEGDTQYF
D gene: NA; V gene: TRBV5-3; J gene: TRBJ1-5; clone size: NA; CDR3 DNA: TGTGCCAGAAGCTTGATGGGGGCGCGAGGCCAGCCCCAGCATTTT; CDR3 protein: CARSLMGARGQPQHF
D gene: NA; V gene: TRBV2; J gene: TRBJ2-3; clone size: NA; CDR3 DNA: TGTGCCAGCAGACCTTTGACTAGCACAGATACGCAGTATTTT; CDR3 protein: CASRPLTSTDTQYF
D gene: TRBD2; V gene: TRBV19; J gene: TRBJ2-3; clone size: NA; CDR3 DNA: TGTGCCAGTAGTATCACGGGGGGGGTACCCACAGATACGCAGTATTTT; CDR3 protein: CASSITGGVPTDTQYF
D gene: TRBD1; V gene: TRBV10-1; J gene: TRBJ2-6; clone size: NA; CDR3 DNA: TGCGCCAGCAGTGACACAGGGGGCTTTTCTGGGGCCAACGTCCTGACTTTC; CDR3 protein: CASSDTGGFSGANVLTF
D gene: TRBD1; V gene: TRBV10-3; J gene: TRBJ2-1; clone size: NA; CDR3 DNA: TGTGCCATCAGTGACGGACAGGGGCGAATTAATGAGCAGTTCTTC; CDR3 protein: CAISDGQGRINEQFF
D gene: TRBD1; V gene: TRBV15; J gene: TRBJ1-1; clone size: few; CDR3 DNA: TGTGCCACCAGCAGGCTAACGACAGGGGGCACTGAAGCTTTCTTT; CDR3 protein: CATSRLTTGGTEAFF
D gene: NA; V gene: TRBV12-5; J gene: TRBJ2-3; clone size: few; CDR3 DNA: TGTGCTAGTGGTCGCGGGCCTGCTAGCACAGATACGCAGTATTTT; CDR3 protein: CASGRGPASTDTQYF
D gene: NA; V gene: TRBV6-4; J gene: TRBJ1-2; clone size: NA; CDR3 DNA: TGTGCCAGCAGTGACCGCGGGGGGGGCGCGTGTGGCTACACCTTC; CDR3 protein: CASSDRGGGACGYTF
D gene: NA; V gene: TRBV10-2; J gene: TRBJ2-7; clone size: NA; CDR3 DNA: TGCGCCAGCAGGCTGGGTCGGCAGGCCTACGAGCAGTACTTC; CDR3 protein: CASRLGRQAYEQYF
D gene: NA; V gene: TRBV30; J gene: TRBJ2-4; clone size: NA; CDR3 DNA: TGTGCCTGGACCGTCTCGGACCTAGCCAAAAACATTCAGTACTTC; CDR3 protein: CAWTVSDLAKNIQYF
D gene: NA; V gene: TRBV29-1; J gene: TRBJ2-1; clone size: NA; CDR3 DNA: TGCAGCGTTGATGACAGGTTGGAGCAGTTCTTC; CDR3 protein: CSVDDRLEQFF
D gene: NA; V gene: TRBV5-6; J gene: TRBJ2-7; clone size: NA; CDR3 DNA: TGTGCCAGCAGCTTGAGCCACGGGTCCTTATTCTCCTACGAGCAGTACTTC; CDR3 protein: CASSLSHGSLFSYEQYF
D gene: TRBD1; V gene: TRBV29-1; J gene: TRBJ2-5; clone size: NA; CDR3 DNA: TGCAGCGTTGTCGGGGACAGCGGTAGGGAGACCCAGTACTTC; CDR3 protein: CSVVGDSGRETQYF
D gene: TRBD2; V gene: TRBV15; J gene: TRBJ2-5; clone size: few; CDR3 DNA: TGTGCCACCAGCAGAGGGACTAGCGGCGGGGAAGAGACCCAGTACTTC; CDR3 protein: CATSRGTSGGEETQYF
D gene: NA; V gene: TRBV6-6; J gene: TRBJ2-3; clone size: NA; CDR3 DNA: TGTGCCAGCAACGACCGGCAGGGGAGTACAGATACGCAGTATTTT; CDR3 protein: CASNDRQGSTDTQYF
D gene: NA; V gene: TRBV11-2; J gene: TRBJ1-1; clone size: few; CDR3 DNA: TGTGCCAGCAGCCCCTTTACGGCGGGTACTGAAGCTTTCTTT; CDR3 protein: CASSPFTAGTEAFF
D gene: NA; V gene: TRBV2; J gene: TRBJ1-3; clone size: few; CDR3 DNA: TGTGCCAGTGCGACCCTCAACTCTCGCGGAAACACCATATATTTT; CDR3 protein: CASATLNSRGNTIYF
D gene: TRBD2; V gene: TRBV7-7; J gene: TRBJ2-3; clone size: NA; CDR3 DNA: TGTGCCAGCAGCTTGGGCGGGGGGGCGGAAACAGATACGCAGTATTTT; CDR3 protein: CASSLGGGAETDTQYF
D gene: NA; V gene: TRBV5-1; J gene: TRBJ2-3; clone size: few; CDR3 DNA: TGCGCCAGCAGCTTCAGTGGGGGTGGGGATACGCAGTATTTT; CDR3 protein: CASSFSGGGDTQYF
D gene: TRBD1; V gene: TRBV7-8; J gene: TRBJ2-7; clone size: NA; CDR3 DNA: TGTGCCAGCAGCTCGGACAGGGGGCTTGAGCAGTACTTC; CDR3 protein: CASSSDRGLEQYF
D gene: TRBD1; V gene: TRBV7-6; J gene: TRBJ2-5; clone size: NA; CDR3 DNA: TGTGCCAGCAGCTTAACAGGGGGAGGTGGAGAGACCCAGTACTTC; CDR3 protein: CASSLTGGGGETQYF
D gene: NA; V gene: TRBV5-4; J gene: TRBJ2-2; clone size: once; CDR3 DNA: TGTGCCAGCAGCTTGGTCCCGAACACCGGGGAGCTGTTTTTT; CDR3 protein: CASSLVPNTGELFF
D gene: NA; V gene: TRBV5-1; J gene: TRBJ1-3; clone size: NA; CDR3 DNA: TGCGCCAGCAGCTTGGGAAACGGGGCTCGCTCTGGAAACACCATATATTTT; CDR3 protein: CASSLGNGARSGNTIYF
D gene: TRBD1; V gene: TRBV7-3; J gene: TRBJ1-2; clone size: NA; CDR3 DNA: TGTGCCAGCAGCGGGGACAGGGGCGCGAGCTACACCTTC; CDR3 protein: CASSGDRGASYTF
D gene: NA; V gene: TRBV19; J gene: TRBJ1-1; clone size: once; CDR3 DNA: TGTGCCAGTAGTATACGACAAATGAACACTGAAGCTTTCTTT; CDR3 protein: CASSIRQMNTEAFF
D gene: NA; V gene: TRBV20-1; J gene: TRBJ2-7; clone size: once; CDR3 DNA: TGCAGTGCAACCTCAGGCGCCCAGTACTTC; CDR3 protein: CSATSGAQYF
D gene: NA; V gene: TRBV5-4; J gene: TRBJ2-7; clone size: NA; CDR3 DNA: TGTGCCAGCAGCCTGCATTCGGACGTCTACGAGCAGTACTTC; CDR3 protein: CASSLHSDVYEQYF
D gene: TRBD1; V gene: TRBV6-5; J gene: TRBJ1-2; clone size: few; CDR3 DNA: TGTGCCAGCAAAGACGACAGGGGGCAAGGCTACACCTTC; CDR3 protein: CASKDDRGQGYTF
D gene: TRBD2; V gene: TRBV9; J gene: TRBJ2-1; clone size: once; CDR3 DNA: TGTGCCAGCAGCGTTACGCCGGGACTAGCGGACAATGAGCAGTTCTTC; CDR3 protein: CASSVTPGLADNEQFF
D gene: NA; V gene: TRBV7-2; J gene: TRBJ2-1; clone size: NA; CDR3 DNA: TGTGCCAGCAGCATTTCTGTGGGAGACAATGAGCAGTTCTTC; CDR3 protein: CASSISVGDNEQFF
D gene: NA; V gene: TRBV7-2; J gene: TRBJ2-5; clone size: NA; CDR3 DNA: TGTGCCAGCAGCTTAAGGCAGACCCAAGAGACCCAGTACTTC; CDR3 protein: CASSLRQTQETQYF
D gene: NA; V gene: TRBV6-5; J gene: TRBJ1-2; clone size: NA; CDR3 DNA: TGTGCCACGAGGGTGGTTGGGGGCTACACCTTC; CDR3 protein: CATRVVGGYTF